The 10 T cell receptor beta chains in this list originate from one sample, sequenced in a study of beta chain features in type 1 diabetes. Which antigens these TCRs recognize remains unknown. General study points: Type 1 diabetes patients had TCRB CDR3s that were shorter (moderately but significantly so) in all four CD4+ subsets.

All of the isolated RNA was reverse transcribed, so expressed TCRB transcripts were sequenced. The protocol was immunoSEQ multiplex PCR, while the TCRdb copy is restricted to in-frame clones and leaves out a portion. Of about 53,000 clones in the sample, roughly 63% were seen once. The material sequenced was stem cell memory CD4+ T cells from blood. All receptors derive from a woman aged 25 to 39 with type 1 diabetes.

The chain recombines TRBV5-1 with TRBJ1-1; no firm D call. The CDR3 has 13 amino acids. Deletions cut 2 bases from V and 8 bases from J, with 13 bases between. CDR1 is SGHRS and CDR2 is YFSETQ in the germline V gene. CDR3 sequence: CASSFGTDKEAFF. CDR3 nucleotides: TGCGCCAGCAGCTTTGGAACCGACAAGGAAGCTTTCTTT.

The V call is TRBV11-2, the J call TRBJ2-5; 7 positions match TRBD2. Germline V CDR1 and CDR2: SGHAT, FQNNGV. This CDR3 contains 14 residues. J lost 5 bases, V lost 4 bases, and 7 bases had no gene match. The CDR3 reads CASSSPRGGETQYF. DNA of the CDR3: TGTGCCAGCAGCTCACCTAGGGGAGGGGAGACCCAGTACTTC.

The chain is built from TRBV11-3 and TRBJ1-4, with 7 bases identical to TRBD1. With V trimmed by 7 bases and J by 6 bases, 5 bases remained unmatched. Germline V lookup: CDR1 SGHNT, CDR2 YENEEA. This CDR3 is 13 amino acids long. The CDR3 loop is CASNSGGDEKLFF. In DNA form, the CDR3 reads TGTGCCAGCAACTCAGGGGGAGATGAAAAACTGTTTTTT. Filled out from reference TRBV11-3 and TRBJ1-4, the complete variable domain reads EAGVVQSPRYKIIEKKQPVAFWCNPISGHNTLYWYLQNLGQGPELLIRYENEEAVDDSQLPKDRFSAERLKGVDSTLKIQPAELGDSAVYLCASNSGGDEKLFFGSGTQLSVL.

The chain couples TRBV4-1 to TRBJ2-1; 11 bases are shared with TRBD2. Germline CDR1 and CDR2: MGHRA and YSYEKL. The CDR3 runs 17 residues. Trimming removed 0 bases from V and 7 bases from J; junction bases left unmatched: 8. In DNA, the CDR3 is TGCGCCAGCAGCCAAGAAGTAACTAGCGGGAGCGGGAATGAGCAGTTCTTC. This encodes CASSQEVTSGSGNEQFF.

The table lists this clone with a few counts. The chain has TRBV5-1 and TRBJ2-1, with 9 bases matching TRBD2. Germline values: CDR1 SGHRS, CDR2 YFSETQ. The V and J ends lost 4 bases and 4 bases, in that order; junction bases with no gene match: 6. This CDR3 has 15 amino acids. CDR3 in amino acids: CASSGGGLAYNEQFF. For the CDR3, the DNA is TGCGCCAGCAGCGGCGGGGGACTAGCATACAATGAGCAGTTCTTC.

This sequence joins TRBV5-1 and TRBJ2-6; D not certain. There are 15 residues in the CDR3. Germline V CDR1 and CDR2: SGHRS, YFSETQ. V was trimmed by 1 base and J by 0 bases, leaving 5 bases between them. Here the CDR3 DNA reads TGCGCCAGCAGCTTGCTAATCTCTGGGGCCAACGTCCTGACTTTC. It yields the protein CASSLLISGANVLTF.

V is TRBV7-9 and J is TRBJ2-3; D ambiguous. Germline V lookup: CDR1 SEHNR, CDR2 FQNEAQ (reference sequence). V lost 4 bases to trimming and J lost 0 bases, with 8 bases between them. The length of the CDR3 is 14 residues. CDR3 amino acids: CASSSAGSTDTQYF. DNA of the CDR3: TGTGCCAGCAGCTCGGCCGGGAGCACAGATACGCAGTATTTT.

The CDR3 region has the DNA TGTGCCAGCGCCGGGACAGGGGGTTTTCGCACAGATACGCAGTATTTT. Amino acids: CASAGTGGFRTDTQYF. This sequence joins TRBV2 and TRBJ2-3; 11 bases are a match to TRBD1. Germline trimming cut 8 bases from V and 1 base from J; bases unmatched to any gene: 8. CDR1 SNHLY and CDR2 FYNNEI come from the germline V gene. This CDR3 is 16 amino acids long.

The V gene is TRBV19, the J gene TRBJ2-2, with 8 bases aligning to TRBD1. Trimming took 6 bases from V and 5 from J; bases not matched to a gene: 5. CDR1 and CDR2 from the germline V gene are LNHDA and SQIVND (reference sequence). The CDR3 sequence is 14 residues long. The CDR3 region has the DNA TGTGCCAGTAGGACAGGGGCGGGGACCGGGGAGCTGTTTTTT. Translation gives CASRTGAGTGELFF.

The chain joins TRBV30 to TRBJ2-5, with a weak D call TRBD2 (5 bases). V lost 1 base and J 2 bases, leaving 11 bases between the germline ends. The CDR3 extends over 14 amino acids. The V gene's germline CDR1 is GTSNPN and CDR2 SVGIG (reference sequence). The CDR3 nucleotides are TGTGCCTGGAGTGACGGACTTCGACAAGAGACCCAGTACTTC. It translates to CAWSDGLRQETQYF.